The 17 T cell receptor beta chains below come from one sample, sequenced in a study of CD8 T cells in ankylosing spondylitis. TCRdb fed the 5' RACE reads into MiXCR, producing one record per CDR3 protein. Among some 350,000 distinct CDR3 sequences listed, roughly 14% were seen once. Sample: blood, either unsorted or a sorted T cell fraction (not recorded which). Receptor source: a male donor with ankylosing spondylitis or in good health (not recorded which).

This clonotype was detected many times. J is TRBJ1-1 and V is TRBV9, with a tentative D call TRBD1 (6 bases). This CDR3 region has 18 residues. Trimming stripped 4 bases from V and 6 bases from J, with 28 bases between. The germline gives CDR1 SGDLS, CDR2 YYNGEE. CDR3: CASSPLKGGRTLNAEAFF. DNA for the CDR3: TGTGCCAGCAGCCCCCTAAAGGGGGGCCGTACCCTAAACGCTGAAGCTTTCTTT.

This clonotype has a handful of counts. The chain couples TRBV9 to TRBJ2-3, with 7 bases lining up with TRBD2. CDR3 length equals 16 residues. CDR1 and CDR2 (germline): SGDLS, YYNGEE. V gave up 0 bases and J gave up 0 bases; unmatched junction bases: 4. In DNA form, the CDR3 reads TGTGCCAGCAGCGTAGGAGGCGGGAGAAGCACAGATACGCAGTATTTT. It encodes CASSVGGGRSTDTQYF.

The chain recombines TRBV27 with TRBJ2-3; 9 bases agree with TRBD2. V shed 3 bases and J 5 bases; nucleotides not matched to a gene: 6. Germline V gives CDR1 MNHEY, CDR2 SMNVEV (reference sequence). This CDR3 region has 15 residues. CDR3 residues: CASSFGGRALDTQYF. Here the CDR3 DNA reads TGTGCCAGCAGTTTCGGCGGGAGGGCCTTAGATACGCAGTATTTT.

This clonotype was counted only a few times. The chain has TRBV20-1 and TRBJ1-1; D is uncertain. Germline V CDR1 and CDR2: DFQATT, SNEGSKA (reference sequence). The CDR3 contains 13 residues. Trimming took 6 bases from V and 0 from J, leaving 11 bases between them. The CDR3 spells CSAPRGVNTEAFF. In nucleotides, the CDR3 is TGCAGTGCGCCCCGCGGGGTGAACACTGAAGCTTTCTTT.

This clonotype was seen ten or more times. The chain joins TRBV21-1 to TRBJ1-1. TRBV21-1 is a documented pseudogene. This CDR3 has 11 residues. CDR3 DNA: TGTGCCAGCAGCAGGCAGGGCGAAGCTTTCTTT. Translation gives CASSRQGEAFF.

The CDR3 loop reads CASSPGLPYNEQFF. The CDR3 DNA sequence: TGTGCCAGCAGCCCGGGACTACCCTACAATGAGCAGTTCTTC. The V call is TRBV2, the J call TRBJ2-1, with 7 bases fitting TRBD2. This CDR3 comprises 14 residues. Trimming cost V 6 bases and J 2 bases; bases outside gene matches: 4. Per germline, CDR1 SNHLY and CDR2 FYNNEI.

A few counts support this clonotype. This chain links TRBV10-3 with TRBJ1-2, with D unclear. The CDR3 runs to 13 residues. Trimming removed 3 bases from V and 2 bases from J, with 7 bases in between. Germline CDR1 is ENHRY and CDR2 is SYGVKD. The CDR3 coding sequence is TGTGCCATCAGTGATACGGCGAACTATGGCTACACCTTC. It encodes CAISDTANYGYTF.

This chain links TRBV5-1 with TRBJ2-3; 10 bases map to TRBD1. Trimming took 4 bases from V and 0 from J; bases not matched to a gene: 5. This CDR3 spans 16 amino acids. Per the germline V gene, CDR1 is SGHRS and CDR2 is YFSETQ. The CDR3 bases are TGCGCCAGCAGCCTTCGGACAGGGGGGAGCACAGATACGCAGTATTTT. This encodes CASSLRTGGSTDTQYF.

The chain couples TRBV6-1 to TRBJ2-5; no reliable D call. CDR1 is MNHNS and CDR2 is SASEGT in the germline V gene. The CDR3 is 15 amino acids. Trimming stripped 7 bases from V and 0 bases from J, with 15 bases between. Here the CDR3 reads CASTLTPNDQETQYF. DNA of the CDR3: TGTGCCAGCACCCTTACTCCAAACGACCAAGAGACCCAGTACTTC.

This clonotype was picked up a small number of times. The chain couples TRBV11-2 to TRBJ2-7, with D possibly TRBD1 on 5 matching bases. The CDR3 sequence is 15 residues long. The V gene's germline CDR1 is SGHAT and CDR2 FQNNGV. V dropped 2 bases and J dropped 2 bases, with 13 bases sitting between them. DNA for the CDR3: TGTGCCAGCAGCTTATTTCAGGGTCCTACCTACGAGCAGTACTTC. Protein sequence: CASSLFQGPTYEQYF.

This clonotype occurred many times. The chain carries TRBV20-1 and TRBJ2-3; D not certain. V dropped 3 bases and J dropped 2 bases, with 27 bases sitting between them. The CDR3 runs to 19 residues. Germline-derived CDR1 and CDR2 are DFQATT and SNEGSKA (reference sequence). This CDR3 is CSASGLGSYSGPLTDTQYF. CDR3 sequence (DNA): TGCAGTGCTAGTGGATTGGGGTCCTACTCCGGACCCCTCACAGATACGCAGTATTTT.

The chain links TRBV12-3 or TRBV12-4 to TRBJ2-3; 9 bases are a match to TRBD2. V was clipped by 3 bases and J by 0 bases; unmatched bases: 13. The CDR3 spans 19 residues. The CDR3 DNA follows: TGTGCCAGCAGTTTGGGTAGCGGGAGACATAGCCCTAGCACAGATACGCAGTATTTT. Protein sequence: CASSLGSGRHSPSTDTQYF.

V is TRBV5-1 and J is TRBJ2-7; 9 bases are shared with TRBD1. Germline lookup yields CDR1 SGHRS and CDR2 YFSETQ. J was trimmed by 0 bases and V by 1 base; bases with no gene match: 5. This CDR3 is 16 amino acids long. The CDR3 bases are TGCGCCAGCAGCTTGCTAGGGACAGGGAACTCCTACGAGCAGTACTTC. This sequence encodes CASSLLGTGNSYEQYF.

The chain couples TRBV20-1 to TRBJ1-2; D unclear. Per the germline V gene, CDR1 is DFQATT and CDR2 is SNEGSKA (reference sequence). V shed 7 bases and J shed 8 bases, with 14 bases lying between them. This CDR3 region has 11 residues. The CDR3 coding sequence is TGCAGTGTCAGAGGCGAGGGAGGCTACACCTTC. Protein product: CSVRGEGGYTF.

The rearrangement links TRBV5-1 to TRBJ2-6, with 10 positions matching TRBD1. The junction had 6 bases not matched to a gene; V was cut back by 0 bases and J by 0 bases. The germline V gene encodes CDR1 SGHRS and CDR2 YFSETQ. The CDR3 length is 19 residues. The CDR3 DNA reads as TGCGCCAGCAGCTTGGGGACGGGACAGGGGTCCTCTGGGGCCAACGTCCTGACTTTC. Its translation is CASSLGTGQGSSGANVLTF.

The rearrangement links TRBV27 to TRBJ1-1, with D maybe TRBD1 (5 bases). The germline gives CDR1 MNHEY, CDR2 SMNVEV (reference sequence). V lost 4 bases and J lost 8, with 8 bases in between. The CDR3 contains 11 residues. CDR3 residues: CASSSGGEAFF. The CDR3 bases are TGTGCCAGCAGTTCCGGGGGAGAAGCTTTCTTT.

This clonotype has just a few counts. The chain couples TRBV6-5 to TRBJ1-3, with a weak D call TRBD1 (6 bases). The CDR3 loop spans 18 amino acids. Germline V gene lookup returns CDR1 MNHEY and CDR2 SVGAGI. The V and J ends lost 1 base and 0 bases respectively, with 16 bases between them. DNA for the CDR3: TGTGCCAGCAGTTACTTCCCCAGGGGCCAGGTCTCTGGAAACACCATATATTTT. Translation gives CASSYFPRGQVSGNTIYF.